This T cell receptor beta chain was recorded in a study of identical twins. The CDR3 runs to 14 residues. V shed 0 bases and J shed 8 bases, with 11 bases lying between them. Germline loops: CDR1 ENHRY, CDR2 SYGVKD. A universal primer binding site was introduced by template switching. The final cDNA contained unique molecular identifiers. TCRdb fed the 5' RACE reads into MiXCR, producing one record per CDR3 protein. The table records hundreds of thousands of distinct CDR3 sequences, more than 20% of them present only once. This clonotype occurred a few times. These same records also appear under a second study, on T cells expressing NK-cell markers.

This chain connects TRBV10-3 to TRBJ2-1, with D tentatively TRBD2 (5 bases). Sequencing was done on a sample of CD4+ T cells sorted from blood. This sequence was found in a woman between 18 and 30 years old in good health. CDR3 residues: CAISESGARDEQFF. The CDR3 bases are TGTGCCATCAGTGAGTCGGGAGCTAGGGATGAGCAGTTCTTC.